This T cell receptor (beta chain) derives from a study of blood T cell repertoires in COVID-19. Study overall: The United States, Italy and Spain were the sources of the acute and convalescent COVID-19 samples. PBMCs, B-cell-depleted T cells, or T cells provided the cDNA or gDNA that made up the material.

With V trimmed by 2 bases and J by 6 bases, 6 bases remained unmatched. CDR1 and CDR2 from the germline V gene are MNHEY and SVGAGI. The length of the CDR3 is 15 residues. The authors' processing: Researchers report that nucleated cell counts were estimated from reference gene primer amplification. TCRdb's table, derived via immunoSEQ multiplex PCR, lists solely in-frame clones and lacks some. Clone size and the V and J calls come from that table; the DNA yielded D and trimming. The sample has about 99,000 clones, roughly 91% seen once. This clonotype was sampled from a human donor in a cohort sampled during active COVID-19. Material: peripheral blood. The chain has TRBV6-5 and TRBJ2-2; 7 nucleotides match TRBD2. The CDR3 is CASSYGGGVPGELFF. The CDR3 coding sequence is TGTGCCAGCAGTTACGGGGGAGGGGTACCCGGGGAGCTGTTTTTT.